This T cell receptor beta chain is from a study of Graves' ophthalmopathy and Graves' hyperthyroidism. Study-level findings and limits: Among expanded thyroid clonotypes above 0.001 frequency, most also occurred in blood. For predicting ophthalmopathy progression, the model had about 71% sensitivity and under 85% specificity.

This clonotype was detected many times. Its antigen remains unknown. The germline V and J ends were trimmed by 1 base and 3 bases, with 12 bases remaining between them. Germline assignment: CDR1 LGHDT and CDR2 YNNKEL (reference sequence). The CDR3 extends over 15 amino acids. From RNA, the CDR3 regions of TCR beta chains were amplified and sequenced. Second-round multiplex PCR followed a first-round RT-PCR using HTBI primers. TCRdb re-called the multiplex PCR reads through MiXCR, storing one row per CDR3 protein. Of 500,000 to 700,000 distinct CDR3 sequences in the sample, roughly 20% were seen once. The sample comprised peripheral blood. The chain couples TRBV3-1 to TRBJ1-1; no clear D gene. This sequence originates from a woman between 18 and 30 years old with stable Graves' hyperthyroidism. Some clones in this sample may be carry-over from other donors' samples. This chain's CDR3 is CASSQVRGAYTEAFF. In nucleotides, the CDR3 is TGTGCCAGCAGCCAAGTCCGGGGAGCGTACACTGAAGCTTTCTTT.